This TCR beta chain was recovered during a study of T cells after yellow fever vaccination. Study findings and constraints: Bulk-population clonotypes that are abundant could appear as contaminants in FACS-sorted repertoires.

On this clonotype itself: The antigen remains undetermined.

MiXCR, run by TCRdb on the 5' RACE reads, gives a single entry per CDR3 protein. The table has 60,000 or so distinct CDR3 sequences, approximately 7% seen once; the top ten hold around 38%. This TCR came from a young man who received the YFV17D yellow fever vaccine. Sample: CD8+ T cells sorted from PBMCs, taken on the day of the first yellow fever vaccination.

The CDR3 region is CASVEHVRTGELFF. The CDR3 DNA sequence: TGTGCCAGCGTTGAACACGTACGCACCGGGGAGCTGTTTTTT. V is TRBV27 and J is TRBJ2-2; D gene unclear. CDR1 MNHEY and CDR2 SMNVEV come from the germline V gene (reference sequence). The CDR3 contains 14 residues. V was clipped by 8 bases and J by 4 bases, with 14 bases between them.